This T cell receptor beta chain emerged from a study of blood T cell repertoires in COVID-19. The overall study: The samples span acute and convalescent COVID-19 from the United States, Italy and Spain.

The method was immunoSEQ multiplex PCR; TCRdb's version includes in-frame clones alone and lacks a portion of them. The repertoire holds about 170,000 clones, with about 86% as singletons. The junction had 3 bases not matched to a gene; V was cut back by 3 bases and J by 5 bases. Germline lookup yields CDR1 DFQATT and CDR2 SNEGSKA (reference sequence). The CDR3 runs 12 residues. The clonotype originates from a man between 45 and 60 years old with active or convalescent COVID-19. The chain joins TRBV20-1 to TRBJ1-1; 7 nucleotides agree with TRBD1. The sample consisted of peripheral blood. CDR3: CSASTGVTEAFF. Here the CDR3 DNA reads TGCAGTGCTAGTACAGGGGTGACTGAAGCTTTCTTT.